Sequencing of this T cell receptor (beta chain) was carried out in a study of cytomegalovirus exposure and HLA in healthy donors. Overall study findings and caveats: As was reported, the classifier diagnosed cytomegalovirus status with high specificity and sensitivity.

V gave up 0 bases and J gave up 1 base, with 7 bases separating them. Germline V gives CDR1 SGHRS, CDR2 YFSETQ. The CDR3 is 14 amino acids. The PCR ran on 60 Vbeta and 13 Jbeta primers. The assay was immunoSEQ multiplex PCR, and TCRdb's table has in-frame clones only and misses some. The sample includes around 91,000 clones, less than 85% of them seen just once. With respect to this clone: The target antigen is unknown.

Input material: PBMCs. This receptor was identified in a man between 18 and 29 years old in good health and CMV-seronegative. The V call is TRBV5-1, the J call TRBJ1-1; D gene ambiguous. CDR3: CASSLALTNTEAFF. The CDR3 DNA is TGCGCCAGCAGCTTGGCCCTAACGAACACTGAAGCTTTCTTT.